This TCR beta chain was observed in a study of T cell responses to AZD1222 COVID-19 vaccine. Whole-study results and caveats: Spike-wide coverage was observed for vaccine-associated CD4 TCRs, with dominant responses at 160-218 and 743-854. Spike-specific TCRs gained breadth and depth after people received two AZD1222 doses. White British ancestry dominated among donors, who included more females, and clonal diversity was possibly underestimated.

The CDR3 covers 16 residues. Trimming removed 0 bases from V and 5 bases from J, with 14 bases in between. Germline assignment: CDR1 SGHRS and CDR2 YFSETQ. About this clone itself: Its antigen is unknown.

Data came from immunoSEQ multiplex PCR; TCRdb stores just in-frame clones and leaves some out. The sample lists around 120,000 clones, around nine tenths occurring once. The V gene is TRBV5-1, the J gene TRBJ2-2, with D unresolved. The TCR sequence derives from an adult in good health. The sample consisted of peripheral blood, taken on day 0 of AZD1222 vaccination. The CDR3 protein is CASSLEGRARTGELFF. The CDR3, as DNA: TGCGCCAGCAGCTTGGAGGGTCGGGCCAGGACCGGGGAGCTGTTTTTT.